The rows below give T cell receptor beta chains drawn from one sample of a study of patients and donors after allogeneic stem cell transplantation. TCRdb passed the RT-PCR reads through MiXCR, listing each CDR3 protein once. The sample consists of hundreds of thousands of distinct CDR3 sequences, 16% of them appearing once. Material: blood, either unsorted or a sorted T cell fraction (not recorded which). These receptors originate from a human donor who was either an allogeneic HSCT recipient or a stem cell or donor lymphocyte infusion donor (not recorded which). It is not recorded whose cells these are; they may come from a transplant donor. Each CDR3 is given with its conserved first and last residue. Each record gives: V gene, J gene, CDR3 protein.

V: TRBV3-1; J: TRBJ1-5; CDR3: CASSPDLYQPQHF
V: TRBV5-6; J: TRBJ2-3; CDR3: CASSLDAGGRADTQYF
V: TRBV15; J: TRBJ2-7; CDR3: CATSRDQSYEQYF
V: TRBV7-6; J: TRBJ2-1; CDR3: CASSPPGLAGNNEQFF
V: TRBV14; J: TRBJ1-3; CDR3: CASSLPGRNTIYF
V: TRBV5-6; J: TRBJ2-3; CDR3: CASSSGSDTQYF
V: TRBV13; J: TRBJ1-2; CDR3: CASRLGQFGYTF
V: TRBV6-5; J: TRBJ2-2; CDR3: CASSYFFPLNTGELFF
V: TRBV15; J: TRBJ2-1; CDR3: CATSRAGLASNEQFF
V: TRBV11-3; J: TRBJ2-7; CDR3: CASARDGSYEQYF
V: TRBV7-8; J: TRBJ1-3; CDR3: CASSFSFGLSGNTIYF
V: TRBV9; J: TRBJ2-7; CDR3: CASSTRDRDYEQYF
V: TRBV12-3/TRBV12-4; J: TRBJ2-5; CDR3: CASSLGTSGGVGGTQYF
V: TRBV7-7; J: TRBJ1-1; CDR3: CASSPNRSTEAFF
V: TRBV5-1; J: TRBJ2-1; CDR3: CASSLRDRDSNEQFF
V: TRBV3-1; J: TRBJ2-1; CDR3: CASSQDALAGVVFF